The next 21 T cell receptor beta chains were all read from a single sample in a study of CD8+ T cells in alopecia areata. Treatment meaning: oral pan-JAK inhibitor, 5-10 mg twice daily. Reverse transcription of extracted RNA yielded cDNA, which provided the sequencing template. Data came from immunoSEQ multiplex PCR; TCRdb stores just in-frame clones and leaves some out. The table includes about 150,000 clones, about 59% detected once. Sequencing used CD8+ T cells sorted from blood, obtained at week 4, from a patient treated with tofacitinib. The receptors were sampled from a human donor with alopecia areata.

V is TRBV6-5 and J is TRBJ1-1; D call uncertain. In germline, CDR1 is MNHEY, CDR2 SVGAGI. This CDR3 region has 13 residues. With 6 bases removed from V and 1 base from J, the gap between germline ends came to 9 bases. In DNA form, the CDR3 reads TGTGCCAGCAGGGAAGACTGGAACACTGAAGCTTTCTTT. Amino acids: CASREDWNTEAFF.

The chain employs TRBV7-2 and TRBJ2-7; D is possibly TRBD1 (6 bases). From germline, CDR1 is SGHTA and CDR2 FQGNSA. The CDR3 runs to 12 residues. Trimming removed 5 bases at V and 2 bases at J, with 7 bases between. The CDR3 DNA follows: TGTGCCAGCAGCGGGGACACCTACGAGCAGTACTTC. This sequence encodes CASSGDTYEQYF.

V gene TRBV23-1 combines with J gene TRBJ2-3, with 10 bases aligning to TRBD2. TRBV23-1 is marked as an open reading frame, function uncertain. The CDR3 length is 21 residues. Trimming took 9 bases from V and 2 from J; bases not matched to a gene: 26. The CDR3 region is CAREGPAASLTSGEITDTQYF. CDR3 bases: TGCGCCAGAGAGGGGCCAGCAGCCTCACTCACTAGCGGGGAAATCACAGATACGCAGTATTTT.

This clone was detected only a few times. The chain links TRBV14 to TRBJ2-1; 11 nucleotides line up with TRBD2. The CDR3 is 15 residues long. V was pared by 3 bases and J by 8 bases, with 6 bases of the junction left unmatched. CDR1 is SGHDN and CDR2 is FVKESK in the germline V gene. CDR3 region: CASSQLLAGVDEQFF. The CDR3 region has the DNA TGTGCCAGCAGCCAGCTACTAGCGGGGGTTGATGAGCAGTTCTTC.

This clone has more than one count but fewer than ten. The chain has TRBV6-4 and TRBJ2-1, with TRBD2 matching 12 bases. In germline, CDR1 is MRHNA, CDR2 SNTAGT. CDR3 length equals 15 residues. The junction had 1 base not matched to a gene; V was cut back by 4 bases and J by 3 bases. The CDR3 DNA reads TGTGCCAGCAGTGGGACTAGCGGGAACTACAATGAGCAGTTCTTC. This gives the protein CASSGTSGNYNEQFF.

The chain combines TRBV27 with TRBJ2-7; either TRBD1 or TRBD2 may fit D (6 bases each). With 5 bases removed from V and 1 base from J, the gap between germline ends came to 9 bases. The CDR3 extends over 13 amino acids. The V gene's germline CDR1 is MNHEY and CDR2 SMNVEV (reference sequence). The CDR3 DNA reads TGTGCCAGCAGTGGGGGGCGTTCCTACGAGCAGTACTTC. Residues: CASSGGRSYEQYF.

This chain connects TRBV4-3 to TRBJ2-2; TRBD2 agrees at 7 bases. This CDR3 contains 16 residues. From germline, CDR1 is LGHNA and CDR2 YSLEER. With 2 bases clipped from V and 4 bases from J, the junction kept 7 bases outside the gene matches. Here the CDR3 DNA reads TGCGCCAGCAGCCAAAGGTTACTAGCGTCCACCGGGGAGCTGTTTTTT. Translated, it gives CASSQRLLASTGELFF.

The chain has TRBV11-2 and TRBJ1-1; D ambiguous. Germline CDR1 reads SGHAT; CDR2 reads FQNNGV. Trimming stripped 5 bases from V and 7 bases from J, with 11 bases between. The CDR3 contains 12 residues. This CDR3 reads CASSTEGLEAFF. The CDR3 DNA reads as TGTGCCAGCAGCACCGAAGGGCTTGAAGCTTTCTTT.

The rearrangement links TRBV29-1 to TRBJ1-2; no definite D call. The CDR3 has 13 residues. Germline CDR1 reads SQVTM; CDR2 reads ANQGSEA. Trimming shortened V by 3 bases and J by 1 base, and 9 bases separated the two germline ends. CDR3 region: CSVDSQFNYGYTF. In DNA form, the CDR3 reads TGCAGCGTTGATTCTCAGTTTAACTATGGCTACACCTTC.

J is TRBJ1-1 and V is TRBV5-6; D gene uncertain. Trimming removed 0 bases from V and 9 bases from J, with 9 bases in between. This CDR3 is 12 amino acids long. Germline CDR1 and CDR2: SGHDT and YYEEEE. CDR3 DNA sequence: TGTGCCAGCAGCTTGGACGGAGTTCAAGCTTTCTTT. It codes for CASSLDGVQAFF.

This clone was seen just once. This sequence joins TRBV7-2 and TRBJ2-5, with TRBD2 identical over 9 bases. The CDR3 sequence is 15 residues long. Germline CDR1 and CDR2: SGHTA and FQGNSA. J gave up 5 bases and V 8 bases, and 12 bases lay outside the gene matches. CDR3 region: CASGASGEGKETQYF. The CDR3 bases are TGTGCCAGCGGGGCTAGCGGGGAAGGGAAGGAGACCCAGTACTTC.

This clone occurred a few times. The gene calls are TRBV13 and TRBJ1-2; D is perhaps TRBD1 (6 bases). This CDR3 is built from 15 residues. V was pared by 6 bases and J by 6 bases, with 20 bases between. CDR1 and CDR2 from the germline V gene are PRHDT and FYEKMQ (reference sequence). The CDR3 here is CASSHLSARGDGYTF. In DNA, the CDR3 is TGTGCCAGCAGTCACCTTTCGGCCAGGGGAGATGGCTACACCTTC.

This clone was picked up a small number of times. This sequence may be a read error, since a much larger clone differs from it by one base. V is TRBV7-9 and J is TRBJ2-2; D call uncertain. With 3 bases removed from V and 1 base from J, the gap between germline ends came to 3 bases. CDR1 and CDR2 from the germline V gene are SEHNR and FQNEAQ (reference sequence). The CDR3 totals 13 residues. CDR3 DNA: TGTGCCAGCAGCTTGGGGAACACCGGGGAGCTGTTTTTT. It codes for CASSLGNTGELFF. Based on the CDR3 plus reference TRBV7-9 and TRBJ2-2, the full variable domain is DTGVSQNPRHKITKRGQNVTFRCDPISEHNRLYWYRQTLGQGPEFLTYFQNEAQLEKSRLLSDRFSAERPKGSFSTLEIQRTEQGDSAMYLCASSLGNTGELFFGEGSRLTVL.

This chain uses TRBV4-3 with TRBJ1-2; D gene uncertain. The CDR3 length is 14 residues. Germline V gene sequence: CDR1 LGHNA, CDR2 YSLEER. V was pared by 0 bases and J by 10 bases, with 15 bases between. CDR3 amino acids: CASSQDEIYPFYTF. CDR3 nucleotides: TGCGCCAGCAGCCAAGATGAGATCTATCCCTTCTACACCTTC.

The chain has TRBV30 and TRBJ2-1; possibly TRBD1 for D (6 bases). This CDR3 is 14 amino acids long. CDR1 GTSNPN and CDR2 SVGIG come from the germline V gene (reference sequence). Trimming removed 2 bases from V and 3 bases from J, with 11 bases in between. DNA of the CDR3: TGTGCCTGGAGTTACAGGGAAATCTACAATGAGCAGTTCTTC. Amino acids: CAWSYREIYNEQFF.

The chain recombines TRBV9 with TRBJ1-1; D remains unclear. Germline V gene sequence: CDR1 SGDLS, CDR2 YYNGEE. The V end lost 3 bases, the J end lost 5 bases, and 14 bases lay between the germline ends. The CDR3 runs 14 residues. The CDR3 loop reads CASSEGVLGTEAFF. CDR3 DNA sequence: TGTGCCAGCAGCGAGGGAGTTTTGGGAACTGAAGCTTTCTTT.

The chain couples TRBV13 to TRBJ1-1; D unclear. The CDR3 has 15 residues. V lost 5 bases, J lost 0 bases, and 13 bases lay in between. CDR1 and CDR2 from the germline V gene are PRHDT and FYEKMQ (reference sequence). Here the CDR3 reads CASSHPSGLNTEAFF. The CDR3 DNA reads as TGTGCCAGCAGCCACCCCTCGGGATTGAACACTGAAGCTTTCTTT.

The V gene is TRBV29-1, the J gene TRBJ2-2; TRBD1 agrees at 10 bases. Losses at the gene ends were 3 bases for V and 6 bases for J; bases not matched to a gene: 13. The CDR3 contains 17 residues. In germline, CDR1 is SQVTM, CDR2 ANQGSEA. The CDR3 spells CSVEGSTGGEDAGELFF. In DNA form, the CDR3 reads TGCAGCGTTGAGGGTTCGACAGGGGGCGAGGATGCCGGGGAGCTGTTTTTT.

J is TRBJ1-4 and V is TRBV30; 8 nucleotides line up with TRBD1. Germline trimming cut 3 bases from V and 6 bases from J; bases unmatched to any gene: 12. This CDR3 contains 16 residues. Germline assignment: CDR1 GTSNPN and CDR2 SVGIG (reference sequence). The CDR3 bases are TGTGCCTGGAGCCGGGCGGCAGGGGGCATGGATGAAAAACTGTTTTTT. Amino acid sequence: CAWSRAAGGMDEKLFF.

Worth noting for this clone: Other DNA sequences from this sample encode an identical CDR3 as well. J is TRBJ2-3 and V is TRBV13; D ambiguous. V gave up 1 base and J gave up 5 bases, with 7 bases separating them. Germline CDR1 PRHDT, CDR2 FYEKMQ (reference sequence). The CDR3 contains 13 residues. The CDR3 nucleotides read TGTGCCAGCAGCTTAGATAGAGGAGATACGCAGTATTTT. It translates to CASSLDRGDTQYF.

The chain uses TRBV9 and TRBJ2-3, with D perhaps assigned TRBD1 or TRBD2 (5 bases each). Between the trimmed V and J ends, which lost 0 bases and 2 bases, there was a span of 16 bases. Germline V gives CDR1 SGDLS, CDR2 YYNGEE. CDR3 length: 17 residues. The chain's CDR3 is CASSVAPRGDLTDTQYF. For the CDR3, the DNA is TGTGCCAGCAGCGTAGCCCCCCGGGGCGATCTCACAGATACGCAGTATTTT.